This T cell receptor beta chain was identified during a study of cytomegalovirus exposure and HLA in healthy donors. Turning to the study itself: In an earlier analysis, approximately 120 million unique TCR beta sequences were found from approximately 170 million T cells. General study points: Versus the approximately 670-donor mean, an Asian-associated ancestry cluster reportedly showed fewer N-insertions in a later analysis.

The CDR3 is 16 amino acids. V was clipped by 5 bases and J by 7 bases, with 21 bases between them. Germline values: CDR1 LNHDA, CDR2 SQIVND (reference sequence). Points on this clone: What it recognizes is unknown.

PCR involved 60 Vbeta and 13 Jbeta primers. Study processing details: The authors later counted about 80 million unique TCR beta chains, some 11 million of them shared. Clones were read by immunoSEQ multiplex PCR, and TCRdb kept only the in-frame ones, dropping some. The DNA was the basis for D and trimming; V, J and clone size are from that table. The profile covers approximately 140,000 clones, with around 83% appearing a single time and 2.7% taken by the ten largest. This sequence originates from a man aged 45 to 65 in good health and CMV-seronegative. The sample was PBMCs. The chain joins TRBV19 to TRBJ2-1, with D possibly being TRBD1 (6 bases). CDR3 in amino acids: CASSSYDRMRGNEQFF. The CDR3 DNA sequence: TGTGCCAGTAGTTCCTACGACAGGATGAGGGGAAATGAGCAGTTCTTC.